The source of this T cell receptor beta chain is a study of cytomegalovirus exposure and HLA in healthy donors. Turning to the study itself: Previous work identified 120 million or so unique TCR beta sequences from around 170 million T cells.

Study findings and constraints: A few chains tied to CMV proved CMV antigen-specific in vitro. The authors assumed roughly uniform sequencing depth across donors for presence/absence analyses.

Remarks on this clone: The target antigen is unknown.

Germline V gene lookup returns CDR1 MNHEY and CDR2 SMNVEV (reference sequence). The V and J ends lost 7 bases and 2 bases, in that order; junction bases with no gene match: 2. CDR3 length equals 12 residues. PCR was performed using 60 Vbeta and 13 Jbeta primers. This table comes from immunoSEQ multiplex PCR, and its TCRdb copy is limited to in-frame clones, with some not included. The sample carries 150,000 to 200,000 clones, 70% to 85% recorded once. The origin of this receptor is a woman under 40 in good health and CMV-seronegative. Specimen: PBMCs. The chain carries TRBV27 and TRBJ2-7, with 7 bases identical to TRBD1. CDR3 coding DNA: TGTGCCAGCATGGGACAGCCCTACGAGCAGTACTTC. Encoded protein: CASMGQPYEQYF.